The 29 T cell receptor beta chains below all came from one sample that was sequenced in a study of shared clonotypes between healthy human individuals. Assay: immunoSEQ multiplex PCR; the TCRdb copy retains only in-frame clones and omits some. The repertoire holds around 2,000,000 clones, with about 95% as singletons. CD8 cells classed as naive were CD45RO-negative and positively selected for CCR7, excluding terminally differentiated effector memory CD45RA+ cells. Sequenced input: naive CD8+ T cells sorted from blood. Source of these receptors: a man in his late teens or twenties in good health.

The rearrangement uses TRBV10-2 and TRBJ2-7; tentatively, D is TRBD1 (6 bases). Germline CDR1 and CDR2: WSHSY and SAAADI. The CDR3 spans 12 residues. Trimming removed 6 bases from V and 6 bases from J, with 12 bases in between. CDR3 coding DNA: TGCGCCAGCAGCCCCGGACAGAGCGAGCAGTACTTC. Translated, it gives CASSPGQSEQYF.

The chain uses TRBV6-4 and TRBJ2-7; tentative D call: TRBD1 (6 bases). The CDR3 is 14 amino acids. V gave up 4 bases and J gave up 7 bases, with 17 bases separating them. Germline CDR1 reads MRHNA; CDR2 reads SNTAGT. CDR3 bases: TGTGCCAGCAGTGCCTCAGGGGTGTTGGGTGAGCAGTACTTC. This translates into CASSASGVLGEQYF.

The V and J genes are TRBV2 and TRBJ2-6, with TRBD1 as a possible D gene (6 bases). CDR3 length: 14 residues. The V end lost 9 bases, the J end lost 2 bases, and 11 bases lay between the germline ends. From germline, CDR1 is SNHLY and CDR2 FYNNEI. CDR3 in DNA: TGTGCCAGAAGACAGGTCCCTGGGGCCAACGTCCTGACTTTC. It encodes CARRQVPGANVLTF.

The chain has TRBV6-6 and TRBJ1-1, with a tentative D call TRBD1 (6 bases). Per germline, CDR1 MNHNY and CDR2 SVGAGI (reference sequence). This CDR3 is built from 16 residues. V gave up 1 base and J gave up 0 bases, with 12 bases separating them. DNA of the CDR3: TGTGCCAGCAGTTACTTTCTGGGACATCTGAACACTGAAGCTTTCTTT. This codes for CASSYFLGHLNTEAFF.

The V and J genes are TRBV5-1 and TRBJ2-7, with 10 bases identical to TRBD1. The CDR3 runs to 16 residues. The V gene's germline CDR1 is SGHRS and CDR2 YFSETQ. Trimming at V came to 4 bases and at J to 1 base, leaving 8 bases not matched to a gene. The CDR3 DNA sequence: TGCGCCAGCAGCCTATCGACAGGGGGCCTTTCCTACGAGCAGTACTTC. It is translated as CASSLSTGGLSYEQYF. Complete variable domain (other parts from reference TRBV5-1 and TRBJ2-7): KAGVTQTPRYLIKTRGQQVTLSCSPISGHRSVSWYQQTPGQGLQFLFEYFSETQRNKGNFPGRFSGRQFSNSRSEMNVSTLELGDSALYLCASSLSTGGLSYEQYFGPGTRLTVT.

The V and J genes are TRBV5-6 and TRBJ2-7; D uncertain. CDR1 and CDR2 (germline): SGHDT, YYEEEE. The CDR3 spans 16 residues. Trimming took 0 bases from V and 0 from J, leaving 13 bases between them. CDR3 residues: CASSLGPRRDSYEQYF. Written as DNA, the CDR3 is TGTGCCAGCAGCTTGGGCCCGCGGCGCGACTCCTACGAGCAGTACTTC.

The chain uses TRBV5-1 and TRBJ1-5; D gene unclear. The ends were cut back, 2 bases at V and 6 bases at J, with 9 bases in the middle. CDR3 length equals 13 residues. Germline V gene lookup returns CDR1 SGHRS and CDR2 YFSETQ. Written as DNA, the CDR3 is TGCGCCAGCAGCTTTGGTGGAGGTCAGCCCCAGCATTTT. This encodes CASSFGGGQPQHF.

The CDR3 reads CASSVSGTGGQGYTF. The DNA for the CDR3 is TGTGCCAGCAGCGTATCCGGGACAGGGGGCCAGGGCTACACCTTC. The chain joins TRBV9 to TRBJ1-2; 12 bases align to TRBD1. There are 15 residues in the CDR3. The germline V gene encodes CDR1 SGDLS and CDR2 YYNGEE. The ends lost 1 base at V and 8 bases at J; junction bases unmatched: 6.

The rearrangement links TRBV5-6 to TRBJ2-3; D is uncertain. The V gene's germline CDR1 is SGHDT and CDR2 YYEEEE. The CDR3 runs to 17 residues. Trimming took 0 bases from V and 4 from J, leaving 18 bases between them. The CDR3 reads CASSLGSHALESDTQYF. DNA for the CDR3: TGTGCCAGCAGCTTGGGTTCTCACGCCCTCGAGTCAGATACGCAGTATTTT.

CDR3 coding DNA: TGTGCCAGCAGCTTGAGTGGGGGTGGCACAGATACGCAGTATTTT. Translated, it gives CASSLSGGGTDTQYF. This chain links TRBV5-6 with TRBJ2-3; D could derive from TRBD1 or TRBD2 (5 bases each). The CDR3 length is 15 residues. V shed 1 base and J shed 1 base, with 10 bases lying between them. In germline, CDR1 is SGHDT, CDR2 YYEEEE.

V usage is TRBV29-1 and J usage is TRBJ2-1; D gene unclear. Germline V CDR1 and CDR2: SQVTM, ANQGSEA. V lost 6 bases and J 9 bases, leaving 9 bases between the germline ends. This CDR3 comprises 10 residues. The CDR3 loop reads CSVVIIEQFF. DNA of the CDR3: TGCAGCGTCGTGATTATTGAGCAGTTCTTC.

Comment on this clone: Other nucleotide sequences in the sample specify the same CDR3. The DNA of the CDR3 is TGCGCCAGCAGCTTGGCCGCGGGTACCGAAGCTTTCTTT. Its protein is CASSLAAGTEAFF. V is TRBV5-1 and J is TRBJ1-1, with D unclear. Trimming stripped 0 bases from V and 8 bases from J, with 11 bases between. Germline V gene lookup returns CDR1 SGHRS and CDR2 YFSETQ. This CDR3 comprises 13 residues.

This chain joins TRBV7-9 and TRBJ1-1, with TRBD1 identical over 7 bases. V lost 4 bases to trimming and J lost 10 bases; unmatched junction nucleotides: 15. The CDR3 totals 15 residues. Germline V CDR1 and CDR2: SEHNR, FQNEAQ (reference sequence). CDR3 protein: CASSSQGLTSRGAFF. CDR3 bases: TGTGCCAGCAGCTCACAGGGGTTGACGAGCCGAGGAGCTTTCTTT.

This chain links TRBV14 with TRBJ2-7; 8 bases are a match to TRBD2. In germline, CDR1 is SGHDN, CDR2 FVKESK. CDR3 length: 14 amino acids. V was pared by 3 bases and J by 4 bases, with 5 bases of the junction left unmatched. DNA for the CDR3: TGTGCCAGCAGCCATCCCGGGACTAGATACGAGCAGTACTTC. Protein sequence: CASSHPGTRYEQYF.

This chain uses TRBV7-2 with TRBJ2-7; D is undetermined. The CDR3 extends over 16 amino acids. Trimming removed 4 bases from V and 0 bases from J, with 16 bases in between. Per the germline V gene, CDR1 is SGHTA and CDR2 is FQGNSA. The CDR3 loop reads CASSSPEEQLSYEQYF. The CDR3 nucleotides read TGTGCCAGCAGCTCCCCAGAGGAACAACTCTCCTACGAGCAGTACTTC. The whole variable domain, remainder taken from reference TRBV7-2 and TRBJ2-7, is GAGVSQSPSNKVTEKGKDVELRCDPISGHTALYWYRQSLGQGLEFLIYFQGNSAPDKSGLPSDRFSAERTGGSVSTLTIQRTQQEDSAVYLCASSSPEEQLSYEQYFGPGTRLTVT.

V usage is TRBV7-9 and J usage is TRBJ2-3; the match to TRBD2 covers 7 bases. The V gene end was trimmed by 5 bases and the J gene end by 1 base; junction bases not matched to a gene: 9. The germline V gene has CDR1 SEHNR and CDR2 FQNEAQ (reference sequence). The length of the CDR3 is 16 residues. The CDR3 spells CASSPPGGLGTDTQYF. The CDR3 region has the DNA TGTGCCAGCAGCCCCCCGGGAGGCCTAGGCACAGATACGCAGTATTTT.

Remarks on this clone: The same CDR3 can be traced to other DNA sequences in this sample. The CDR3 is CASSQGLAGDYEQYF. The DNA of the CDR3 is TGCGCCAGCAGCCAGGGACTAGCGGGGGACTACGAGCAGTACTTC. V gene TRBV4-1 combines with J gene TRBJ2-7, with 14 bases aligning to TRBD2. This CDR3 contains 15 residues. V lost 3 bases, J lost 3 bases, and 1 base stayed unmatched. Germline CDR1 reads MGHRA; CDR2 reads YSYEKL.

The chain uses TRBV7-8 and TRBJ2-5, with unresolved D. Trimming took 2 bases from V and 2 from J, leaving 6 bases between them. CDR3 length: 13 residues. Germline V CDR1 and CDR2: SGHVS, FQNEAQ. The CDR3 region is CASSLRTQETQYF. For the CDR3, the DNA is TGTGCCAGCAGCTTAAGAACACAAGAGACCCAGTACTTC.

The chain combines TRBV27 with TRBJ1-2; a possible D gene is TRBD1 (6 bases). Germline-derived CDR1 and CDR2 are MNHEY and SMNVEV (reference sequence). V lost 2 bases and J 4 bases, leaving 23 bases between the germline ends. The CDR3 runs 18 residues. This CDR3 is CASSLDPSGGLLGYGYTF. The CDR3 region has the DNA TGTGCCAGCAGTTTAGATCCGTCGGGGGGCCTCCTAGGCTATGGCTACACCTTC.

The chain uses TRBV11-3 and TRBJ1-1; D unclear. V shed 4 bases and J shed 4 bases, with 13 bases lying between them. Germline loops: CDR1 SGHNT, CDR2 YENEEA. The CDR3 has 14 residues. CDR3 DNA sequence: TGTGCCAGCAGCTCGACCGGTTCGAGCACTGAAGCTTTCTTT. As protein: CASSSTGSSTEAFF.

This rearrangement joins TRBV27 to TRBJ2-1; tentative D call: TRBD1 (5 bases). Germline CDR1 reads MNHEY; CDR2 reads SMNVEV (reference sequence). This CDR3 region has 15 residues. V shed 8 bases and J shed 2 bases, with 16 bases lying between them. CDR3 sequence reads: CASGDSATPYNEQFF. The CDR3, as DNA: TGTGCCAGCGGTGACAGTGCTACCCCCTACAATGAGCAGTTCTTC.

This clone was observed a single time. The CDR3 is CASSVDSGGMYEQYF. CDR3 coding DNA: TGTGCCAGCAGCGTAGATTCGGGGGGGATGTACGAGCAGTACTTC. This chain connects TRBV9 to TRBJ2-7; 8 positions match TRBD2. V trimming: 0 bases; J trimming: 4 bases; junction bases outside the gene matches: 6. Germline loops: CDR1 SGDLS, CDR2 YYNGEE. The CDR3 length is 15 residues.

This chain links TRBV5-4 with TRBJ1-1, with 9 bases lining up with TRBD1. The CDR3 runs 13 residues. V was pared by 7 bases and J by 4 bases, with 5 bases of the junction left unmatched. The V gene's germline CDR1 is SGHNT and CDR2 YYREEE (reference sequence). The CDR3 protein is CASGRDRVTEAFF. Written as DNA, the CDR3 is TGTGCCAGCGGCCGGGACAGGGTCACTGAAGCTTTCTTT.

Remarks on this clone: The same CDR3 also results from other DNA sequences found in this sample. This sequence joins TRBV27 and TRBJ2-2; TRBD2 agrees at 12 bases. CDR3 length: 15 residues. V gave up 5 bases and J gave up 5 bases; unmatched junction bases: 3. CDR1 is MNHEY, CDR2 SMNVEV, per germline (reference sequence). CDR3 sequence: CASSLLAGGTGELFF. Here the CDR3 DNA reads TGTGCCAGCAGTCTACTAGCGGGAGGTACCGGGGAGCTGTTTTTT.

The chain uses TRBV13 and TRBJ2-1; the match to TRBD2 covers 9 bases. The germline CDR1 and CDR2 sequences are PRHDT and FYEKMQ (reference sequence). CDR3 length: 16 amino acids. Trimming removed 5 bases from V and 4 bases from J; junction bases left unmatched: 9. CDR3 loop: CASSGIAGEAYNEQFF. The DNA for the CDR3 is TGTGCCAGCAGCGGCATAGCGGGAGAAGCATACAATGAGCAGTTCTTC.

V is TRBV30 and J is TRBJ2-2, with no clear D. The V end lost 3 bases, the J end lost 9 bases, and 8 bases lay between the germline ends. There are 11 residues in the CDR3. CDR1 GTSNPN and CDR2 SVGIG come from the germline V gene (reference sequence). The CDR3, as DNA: TGTGCCTGGAGAGGGCCCCGGGAGCTGTTTTTT. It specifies CAWRGPRELFF.

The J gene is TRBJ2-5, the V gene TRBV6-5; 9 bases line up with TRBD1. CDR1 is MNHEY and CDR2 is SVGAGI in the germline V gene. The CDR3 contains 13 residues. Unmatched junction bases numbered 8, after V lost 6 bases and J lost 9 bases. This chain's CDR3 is CASSLGQGLAQYF. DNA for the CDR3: TGTGCCAGCAGCCTCGGACAGGGGCTGGCCCAGTACTTC.

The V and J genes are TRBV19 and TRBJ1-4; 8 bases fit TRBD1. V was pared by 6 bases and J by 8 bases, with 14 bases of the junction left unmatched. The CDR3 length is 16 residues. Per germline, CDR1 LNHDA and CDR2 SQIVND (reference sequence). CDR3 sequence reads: CASSPDREDVGEKLFF. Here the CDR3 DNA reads TGTGCCAGTAGCCCGGACAGGGAAGATGTCGGCGAAAAACTGTTTTTT.

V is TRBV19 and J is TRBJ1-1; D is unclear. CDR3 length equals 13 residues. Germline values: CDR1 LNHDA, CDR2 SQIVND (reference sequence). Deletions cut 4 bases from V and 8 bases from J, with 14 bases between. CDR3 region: CASSTIGPGEAFF. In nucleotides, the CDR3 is TGTGCCAGTAGTACTATAGGGCCGGGGGAAGCTTTCTTT. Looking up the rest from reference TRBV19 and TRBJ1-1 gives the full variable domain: DGGITQSPKYLFRKEGQNVTLSCEQNLNHDAMYWYRQDPGQGLRLIYYSQIVNDFQKGDIAEGYSVSREKKESFPLTVTSAQKNPTAFYLCASSTIGPGEAFFGQGTRLTVV.